This is a list of T cell receptor beta chains from one sample in a study of OX40 agonist ivuxolimab in advanced cancers. The data were produced by immunoSEQ multiplex PCR, yet TCRdb's version contains in-frame clones alone and is incomplete. The repertoire consists of around 62,000 clones, with around 90% occurring once and the leading ten covering 0.38%. The sample here was CD4+ or CD8+ T cells sorted from blood, taken in a trial of the OX40 agonist ivuxolimab. These TCRs come from an adult with an advanced solid tumor such as melanoma, head and neck, liver or kidney cancer. Both conserved end residues are part of each CDR3. The D gene is left open where the match is weak. Expanded clones get a size class; other rows say once, few or many, or leave the size out.

V	size	J	D	CDR3	DNA
TRBV29-1	.	TRBJ2-2	TRBD1	CSVRDSNTNTGELFF	TGCAGCGTTCGGGACAGCAACACGAACACCGGGGAGCTGTTTTTT
TRBV5-1	.	TRBJ1-5	.	CASSLEGGGQPQHF	TGCGCCAGCAGCTTGGAGGGGGGCGGGCAGCCCCAGCATTTT
TRBV6-1	.	TRBJ1-5	.	CASRFEPQPQHF	TGTGCCAGCAGGTTCGAGCCTCAGCCCCAGCATTTT
TRBV19	.	TRBJ2-3	TRBD2	CASSPGLAGVSTDTQYF	TGTGCCAGTAGTCCCGGACTAGCGGGGGTCAGCACAGATACGCAGTATTTT
TRBV5-4	.	TRBJ2-7	TRBD1	CASSLLTGQTYEQYF	TGTGCCAGCAGCTTGCTTACGGGACAGACCTACGAGCAGTACTTC
TRBV9	.	TRBJ2-3	TRBD2	CASSTRRGGIDTQYF	TGTGCCAGCAGCACCCGCCGGGGGGGCATAGATACGCAGTATTTT
TRBV15	.	TRBJ2-7	.	CATSANVGLRVYEQYF	TGTGCCACCAGTGCGAATGTTGGGTTACGGGTCTACGAGCAGTACTTC
TRBV11-1	once	TRBJ1-6	.	CASSHASPGSPLHF	TGTGCCAGCAGCCACGCCTCCCCTGGGTCACCCCTCCACTTT
TRBV7-9	.	TRBJ1-5	.	CASTGVSNQPQHF	TGTGCCAGCACAGGAGTTAGCAATCAGCCCCAGCATTTT
TRBV30	few	TRBJ1-2	TRBD1	CAWGGTGLSRDGYTF	TGTGCCTGGGGCGGGACAGGGCTATCTAGAGATGGCTACACCTTC
TRBV27	few	TRBJ1-6	TRBD1	CASSLSRGSGQNLLNSPLHF	TGTGCCAGCAGTTTATCCCGAGGATCGGGACAGAACTTATTAAATTCACCCCTCCACTTT
TRBV7-2	.	TRBJ1-2	.	CASSQGLGYGYTF	TGTGCCAGCAGCCAGGGTTTAGGGTATGGCTACACCTTC
TRBV7-9	few	TRBJ2-3	.	CASSSQAGARNTQYF	TGTGCCAGCAGCTCCCAAGCCGGGGCGCGGAATACGCAGTATTTT
TRBV5-4	.	TRBJ1-2	.	CASSFGMGYGYTF	TGTGCCAGCAGCTTCGGCATGGGTTATGGCTACACCTTC
TRBV19	.	TRBJ1-1	.	CASSISGVDTEAFF	TGTGCCAGTAGTATTAGCGGTGTGGACACTGAAGCTTTCTTT
TRBV27	.	TRBJ2-3	.	CASSLSGRWLWTQYF	TGTGCCAGCAGTTTATCGGGTCGGTGGCTATGGACGCAGTATTTT
TRBV7-2	.	TRBJ2-3	.	CASSPDRSTDTQYF	TGTGCCAGCAGCCCCGACAGGAGCACAGATACGCAGTATTTT
TRBV7-7	.	TRBJ2-5	.	CASSLGLAAQQETQYF	TGTGCCAGCAGCTTAGGCCTTGCGGCACAACAAGAGACCCAGTACTTC
TRBV12-5	.	TRBJ2-3	TRBD1	CASAPTGAGTDTQYF	TGTGCTAGTGCTCCCACAGGGGCCGGCACAGATACGCAGTATTTT
TRBV5-6	once	TRBJ1-5	TRBD1	CASSRGQEYSNQPQHF	TGTGCCAGCAGCCGGGGACAGGAGTATAGCAATCAGCCCCAGCATTTT
TRBV27	.	TRBJ2-7	.	CASRQSYEQYF	TGTGCCAGCAGACAGTCCTACGAGCAGTACTTC
TRBV6-5	.	TRBJ2-7	.	CASSGDIPHEQYF	TGTGCCAGCAGTGGGGACATCCCCCACGAGCAGTACTTC
TRBV6-6	.	TRBJ1-1	.	CASSYSPGSGTEAFF	TGTGCCAGCAGTTACTCTCCAGGGTCGGGAACTGAAGCTTTCTTT
TRBV6-6	few	TRBJ2-2	TRBD2	CASSPGTSLAGELFF	TGTGCCAGCAGTCCTGGGACTAGCTTGGCCGGGGAGCTGTTTTTT
TRBV11-2	.	TRBJ2-7	TRBD1	CASSPRTGGGNEQYF	TGTGCCAGCAGCCCCCGGACAGGGGGCGGGAACGAGCAGTACTTC
TRBV16	once	TRBJ1-5	TRBD1	CASSPGQGNQPQHF	TGTGCCAGCAGCCCCGGACAGGGGAATCAGCCCCAGCATTTT
TRBV27	.	TRBJ1-1	TRBD1	CASRGGQGRTTEAFF	TGTGCCAGCAGGGGGGGACAGGGCCGGACCACTGAAGCTTTCTTT
TRBV6-6	.	TRBJ2-7	.	CASSPGTYEQYF	TGTGCCAGCAGCCCTGGGACCTACGAGCAGTACTTC
TRBV19	.	TRBJ1-5	.	CASSMGPDSNQPQHF	TGTGCCAGTAGTATGGGGCCTGATAGCAATCAGCCCCAGCATTTT
TRBV14	.	TRBJ2-2	TRBD2	CASSRRGTNTGELFF	TGTGCCAGCAGCAGGCGGGGGACGAACACCGGGGAGCTGTTTTTT
TRBV5-6	.	TRBJ1-4	.	CASSYTTWREKLFF	TGTGCCAGCAGCTATACGACATGGCGTGAAAAACTGTTTTTT
TRBV5-1	.	TRBJ2-3	TRBD2	CASSLEAGGSTDTQYF	TGCGCCAGCAGCTTGGAAGCGGGGGGATCCACAGATACGCAGTATTTT
TRBV5-4	.	TRBJ2-7	.	CASSQEYRYEQYF	TGCGCCAGCAGCCAAGAGTACAGGTACGAGCAGTACTTC
TRBV18	.	TRBJ1-5	.	CASSLGGAENQPQHF	TGTGCCAGCTCCCTCGGGGGGGCAGAGAATCAGCCCCAGCATTTT
TRBV5-4	.	TRBJ1-2	.	CASGLRVANYGYTF	TGTGCCAGCGGTCTCCGTGTAGCGAACTATGGCTACACCTTC
TRBV4-1	.	TRBJ2-7	.	CASSQGPLGRRGLPDEQYF	TGCGCCAGCAGCCAAGGTCCCTTGGGCCGGCGGGGCCTCCCCGACGAGCAGTACTTC
TRBV5-4	.	TRBJ1-5	TRBD1	CASSPGTGAQDQHF	TGTGCCAGCAGCCCGGGGACAGGGGCCCAGGACCAGCATTTT
TRBV19	.	TRBJ1-3	.	CASSTGNGNTIYF	TGTGCCAGTAGTACAGGGAATGGAAACACCATATATTTT
TRBV2	.	TRBJ2-2	.	CASSLHLTGELFF	TGTGCCAGCAGTTTACATCTCACCGGGGAGCTGTTTTTT
TRBV6-1	.	TRBJ2-7	.	CASSERGSEQYF	TGTGCCAGCAGTGAGAGGGGCTCCGAGCAGTACTTC
TRBV2	.	TRBJ2-1	.	CASSAAGSSYNEQFF	TGTGCCAGCAGTGCGGCGGGGTCCTCCTACAATGAGCAGTTCTTC
TRBV11-2	few	TRBJ2-1	TRBD2	CASSLSSGGQGEQFF	TGTGCCAGCAGCTTATCTAGCGGGGGGCAGGGTGAGCAGTTCTTC
TRBV7-3	.	TRBJ2-3	.	CASSSLLGLSGTDTQYF	TGTGCCAGCAGCTCCCTTTTGGGACTCTCGGGCACAGATACGCAGTATTTT
TRBV29-1	.	TRBJ1-4	.	CSVGRDYNEKLFF	TGCAGCGTTGGGAGGGATTACAATGAAAAACTGTTTTTT